The 7 T cell receptor beta chains below all came from one sample that was sequenced in a study of beta chain features in type 1 diabetes. Expressed TCRB transcripts were sequenced because the entire RNA isolate underwent reverse transcription. Some clones are missing from TCRdb's copy, which holds only in-frame ones; the method was immunoSEQ multiplex PCR. The repertoire holds approximately 200,000 clones, roughly 9.6% seen once, with around 0.037% in the top ten. Sequencing used naive CD4+ T cells from blood. These receptors were collected from a woman in her late teens or twenties in good health.

This rearrangement joins TRBV5-1 to TRBJ1-1; no definite D call. This CDR3 contains 14 residues. Germline-derived CDR1 and CDR2 are SGHRS and YFSETQ. V lost 1 base, J lost 2 bases, and 9 bases lay in between. CDR3: CASSLLGRNTEAFF. CDR3 in DNA: TGCGCCAGCAGCTTGTTGGGCAGAAACACTGAAGCTTTCTTT.

The sample holds many counts of this clone. This sequence joins TRBV4-1 and TRBJ2-5; D may be TRBD1 (6 bases). Trimming shortened V by 8 bases and J by 3 bases, and 19 bases separated the two germline ends. The germline V gene encodes CDR1 MGHRA and CDR2 YSYEKL. The CDR3 covers 15 residues. CDR3 nucleotides: TGCGCCAGCTCCCCAACCGGACAGTCAAAAGAGACCCAGTACTTC. This sequence encodes CASSPTGQSKETQYF.

This clone was detected only a few times. The V and J genes are TRBV5-1 and TRBJ2-4, with 8 positions matching TRBD2. J gave up 8 bases and V 4 bases, and 11 bases lay outside the gene matches. This CDR3 has 15 residues. Germline V gene lookup returns CDR1 SGHRS and CDR2 YFSETQ. CDR3 DNA sequence: TGCGCCAGCAGCCCTGTGCGGGGGGATGAGGACATTCAGTACTTC. It specifies CASSPVRGDEDIQYF.

This chain joins TRBV7-9 and TRBJ2-1; D is perhaps TRBD2 (5 bases). V gave up 3 bases and J gave up 5 bases, with 8 bases separating them. Looked up from germline, CDR1 is SEHNR and CDR2 is FQNEAQ (reference sequence). The length of the CDR3 is 13 residues. Here the CDR3 DNA reads TGTGCCAGCAGCTTCTCAGCGGACAATGAGCAGTTCTTC. Translated, it gives CASSFSADNEQFF.

The chain couples TRBV4-2 to TRBJ2-1, with 7 bases matching TRBD1. This CDR3 comprises 14 residues. With 5 bases clipped from V and 6 bases from J, the junction kept 7 bases outside the gene matches. The germline V gene encodes CDR1 LGHNA and CDR2 YNFKEQ. CDR3 loop: CASSERQGGNEQFF. In DNA form, the CDR3 reads TGTGCCAGCAGCGAGAGACAGGGTGGCAATGAGCAGTTCTTC.

The genes are TRBV27 and TRBJ2-3; TRBD2 agrees at 14 bases. CDR3 length: 16 residues. Germline trimming cut 7 bases from V and 6 bases from J; bases unmatched to any gene: 9. CDR1 and CDR2 (germline): MNHEY, SMNVEV (reference sequence). The chain's CDR3 is CASTATSGGARDTQYF. Written as DNA, the CDR3 is TGTGCCAGCACAGCGACTAGCGGGGGGGCTAGGGATACGCAGTATTTT.

This clone was seen more than once but under ten times. The rearrangement uses TRBV2 and TRBJ2-1, with 10 bases identical to TRBD2. The V gene's germline CDR1 is SNHLY and CDR2 FYNNEI. The trim removed 5 bases at V and 5 bases at J, leaving 3 bases unmatched. The CDR3 extends over 14 amino acids. The CDR3 DNA follows: TGTGCCAGCAGTCGACTAGCGGGTCACAATGAGCAGTTCTTC. Its protein product is CASSRLAGHNEQFF.